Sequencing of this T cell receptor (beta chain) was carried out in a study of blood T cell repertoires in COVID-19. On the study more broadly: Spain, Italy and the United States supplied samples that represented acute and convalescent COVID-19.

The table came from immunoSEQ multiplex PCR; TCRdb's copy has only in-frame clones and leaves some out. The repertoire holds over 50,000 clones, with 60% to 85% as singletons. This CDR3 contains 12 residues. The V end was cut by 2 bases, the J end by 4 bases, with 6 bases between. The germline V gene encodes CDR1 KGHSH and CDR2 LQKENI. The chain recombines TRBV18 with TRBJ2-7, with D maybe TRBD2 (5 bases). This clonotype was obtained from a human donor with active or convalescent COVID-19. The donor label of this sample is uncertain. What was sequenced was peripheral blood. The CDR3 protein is CASSPTGYEQYF. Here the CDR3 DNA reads TGTGCCAGCTCACCAACGGGATACGAGCAGTACTTC.